This TCR beta chain was recovered during a study of cytomegalovirus exposure and HLA in healthy donors. PCR primers comprised 60 Vbeta and 13 Jbeta primers. Sequencing was performed with immunoSEQ multiplex PCR; in TCRdb, only in-frame clones are kept and a portion is missing. The table includes 140,000 or so clones, around 84% detected once. The germline gives CDR1 SGHKS, CDR2 YYEKEE (reference sequence). This CDR3 is built from 13 residues. Trimming shortened V by 4 bases and J by 1 base, and 8 bases separated the two germline ends. On this clone: What it binds is unknown.

General study findings and limits: An assumption of roughly uniform sequencing depth across donors underlay the presence/absence analyses. It is likely that the observed cluster of highly shared sequence variants was a sequencing artifact. As was reported, the HLA-A and HLA-B alleles of most subjects were accurately predicted from TCR beta sequences.

This receptor was identified in a boy aged 2-9 years in good health and CMV-seronegative. The rearrangement joins TRBV5-5 to TRBJ1-1; possibly TRBD1 for D (5 bases). Sample: PBMCs. CDR3: CASSRTGNTEAFF. The CDR3 DNA sequence: TGTGCCAGCAGCCGAACAGGGAACACTGAAGCTTTCTTT.